The 17 T cell receptor beta chains reported below all come from one sample, sequenced in a study of a mutant IDH1 vaccine in newly diagnosed glioma (dated by TCRdb to about 2021). These receptors have no identified antigens. The time point label, read with the paper, signifies: week 11, during vaccination. Each vaccine dose, consisting of 300 ug of a 20-mer mutant IDH1 peptide in Montanide, was administered subcutaneously with topical imiquimod. Receptors were amplified or captured by the immunoSEQ multiplex PCR assay. The table was pulled from immuneACCESS by TCRdb, which kept in-frame rearrangements only. Such tables lose some clones; where checked, under half of the loss comes from unresolved V genes, and the rest has no known cause. This sample has 35,000 to 45,000 clones in its table, and 80% of those were observed once. The top ten constitute around 15% of the sample. The sample was peripheral blood mononuclear cells (PBMCs), taken from a glioma patient whose treatment included an IDH1 peptide vaccine. The receptor set was obtained from a woman aged 30 to 39 with glioma. Some clones in this sample may be carry-over from other donors' samples.

This clone was recorded only once. The chain combines TRBV4-2 with TRBJ2-1, with D uncertain. Germline assignment: CDR1 LGHNA and CDR2 YNFKEQ. Trimming left V 0 bases short and J 1 base short, with 16 bases between. The CDR3 consists of 18 residues. The CDR3 protein is CASSQDYDPDPSYNEQFF. Written as DNA, the CDR3 is TGTGCCAGCAGCCAAGATTACGACCCGGATCCTTCCTACAATGAGCAGTTCTTC.

Only a few counts were recorded for this clone. This rearrangement joins TRBV27 to TRBJ1-5; 8 bases fit TRBD1. Per the germline V gene, CDR1 is MNHEY and CDR2 is SMNVEV (reference sequence). The CDR3 totals 15 residues. V gave up 8 bases and J gave up 4 bases; unmatched junction bases: 10. CDR3 sequence (DNA): TGTGCCAGCCGTGGGGGGACAGGCGGAAATCAGCCCCAGCATTTT. Its translation is CASRGGTGGNQPQHF.

This clone came up a few times. V and J are TRBV23-1 and TRBJ1-1; 12 bases map to TRBD1. TRBV23-1 is recorded as an ORF, its role being uncertain. V shed 2 bases, J shed 1 base, and the junction held 11 bases outside the gene matches. This CDR3 is 19 amino acids long. CDR3 nucleotides: TGCGCCAGCAGTCAAGATTCCGGGACAGGGGGCGCCTGGAACACTGAAGCTTTCTTT. It encodes CASSQDSGTGGAWNTEAFF.

The chain joins TRBV19 to TRBJ1-5; D ambiguous. Deletions cut 7 bases from V and 0 bases from J, with 19 bases between. The CDR3 contains 17 residues. Germline-derived CDR1 and CDR2 are LNHDA and SQIVND (reference sequence). CDR3 in amino acids: CASTRMGRDSSNQPQHF. DNA of the CDR3: TGTGCCAGTACTCGGATGGGTCGGGATAGTAGCAATCAGCCCCAGCATTTT.

The chain couples TRBV18 to TRBJ2-5, with 7 bases that match TRBD1. Germline-derived CDR1 and CDR2 are KGHSH and LQKENI. After removal of 6 bases from V and 4 bases from J, the junction contained 5 bases not matched to a gene. This CDR3 comprises 13 residues. Written as DNA, the CDR3 is TGTGCCAGCTCGCTGACAGGGTTAGAGACCCAGTACTTC. It is translated as CASSLTGLETQYF.

This clone was seen once. Here the CDR3 reads CASKQQFRDNEQFF. DNA for the CDR3: TGTGCCAGCAAACAGCAGTTTCGAGACAATGAGCAGTTCTTC. J is TRBJ2-1 and V is TRBV7-9; D call uncertain. There are 14 residues in the CDR3. The germline CDR1 and CDR2 sequences are SEHNR and FQNEAQ (reference sequence). With 7 bases removed from V and 5 bases from J, the gap between germline ends came to 15 bases.

The rearrangement joins TRBV19 to TRBJ2-1, with TRBD2 matching 12 bases. V was pared by 5 bases and J by 10 bases, with 12 bases of the junction left unmatched. In germline, CDR1 is LNHDA, CDR2 SQIVND (reference sequence). The length of the CDR3 is 16 residues. In DNA form, the CDR3 reads TGTGCCAGTAGTCCCACGACTAGCGGGAGCAGGAAAGAGCAGTTCTTC. Translation gives CASSPTTSGSRKEQFF.

The chain recombines TRBV11-3 with TRBJ2-1, with D hard to call. The V gene lost 3 bases and the J gene lost 4 bases, with 10 bases spanning the gap. This CDR3 is built from 14 residues. CDR1 SGHNT and CDR2 YENEEA come from the germline V gene. Here the CDR3 reads CASSLAAVYNEQFF. The CDR3 region has the DNA TGTGCCAGCAGCTTGGCTGCGGTATACAATGAGCAGTTCTTC.

A word on this clone: The junction shows a germline mismatch at one end, possibly a read error. The V call is TRBV5-1, the J call TRBJ1-1, with D maybe TRBD1 (6 bases). CDR3 length equals 14 residues. The V gene's germline CDR1 is SGHRS and CDR2 YFSETQ. The CDR3 nucleotides are TGCACCAGCAGCTTGCAGGGGCAGAACACTGAAGCTTTCTTT. Protein product: CTSSLQGQNTEAFF.

The gene calls are TRBV7-9 and TRBJ2-7, with D perhaps being TRBD1 or TRBD2 (5 bases each). The length of the CDR3 is 16 residues. V lost 7 bases, J lost 2 bases, and 21 bases lay in between. Looked up from germline, CDR1 is SEHNR and CDR2 is FQNEAQ (reference sequence). The CDR3 protein is CASTILASGTTYEQYF. Written as DNA, the CDR3 is TGTGCCAGCACCATTTTGGCGTCAGGGACCACCTACGAGCAGTACTTC.

This clone was seen only a few times. The chain is built from TRBV27 and TRBJ1-2, with 11 positions matching TRBD1. Germline V gene lookup returns CDR1 MNHEY and CDR2 SMNVEV (reference sequence). V shed 5 bases and J 3 bases; nucleotides not matched to a gene: 8. The CDR3 covers 16 residues. In DNA form, the CDR3 reads TGTGCCAGCAGTCCCTGGACAGGGGGCAGGGACTATGGCTACACCTTC. It specifies CASSPWTGGRDYGYTF.

The J gene is TRBJ2-1, the V gene TRBV5-1, with D tentatively TRBD2 (6 bases). Trimming shortened V by 1 base and J by 6 bases, and 11 bases separated the two germline ends. Germline CDR1 is SGHRS and CDR2 is YFSETQ. The CDR3 runs 14 residues. The CDR3 nucleotides are TGCGCCAGCAGCTTGCGCGTCGGGGGCAATGAGCAGTTCTTC. It is translated as CASSLRVGGNEQFF.

The chain is built from TRBV7-9 and TRBJ2-1; D not resolved. Germline CDR1 SEHNR, CDR2 FQNEAQ (reference sequence). Trimming removed 3 bases at V and 2 bases at J, with 14 bases between. This CDR3 comprises 16 residues. The CDR3 nucleotides are TGTGCCAGCAGCTTCCGTGGCGGACCCCCCTACAATGAGCAGTTCTTC. This encodes CASSFRGGPPYNEQFF.

The chain is built from TRBV29-1 and TRBJ2-1; TRBD2 matches 10 bases. V trimming: 3 bases; J trimming: 3 bases; junction bases outside the gene matches: 5. The CDR3 spans 15 residues. CDR1 SQVTM and CDR2 ANQGSEA come from the germline V gene. CDR3: CSVERTSGNYNEQFF. The CDR3 DNA reads as TGCAGCGTTGAGCGGACTAGCGGAAACTACAATGAGCAGTTCTTC.

The V call is TRBV29-1, the J call TRBJ2-7, with D perhaps matching TRBD2 (5 bases). This CDR3 spans 13 amino acids. V dropped 7 bases and J dropped 2 bases, with 15 bases sitting between them. Looked up from germline, CDR1 is SQVTM and CDR2 is ANQGSEA. The CDR3 nucleotides are TGCAGCGCGTCGTACGGGGTGGCCTACGAGCAGTACTTC. This sequence encodes CSASYGVAYEQYF.

The V gene is TRBV7-2, the J gene TRBJ2-1; 8 nucleotides line up with TRBD2. In germline, CDR1 is SGHTA, CDR2 FQGNSA. J lost 5 bases, V lost 6 bases, and 6 bases had no gene match. This CDR3 region has 14 residues. CDR3 sequence reads: CASSLSGGHNEQFF. For the CDR3, the DNA is TGTGCCAGCAGTCTGAGCGGGGGACACAATGAGCAGTTCTTC.

The chain links TRBV19 to TRBJ1-4; D might be TRBD1 (5 bases). The V gene's germline CDR1 is LNHDA and CDR2 SQIVND (reference sequence). Trimming stripped 5 bases from V and 7 bases from J, with 14 bases between. The CDR3 covers 14 residues. In DNA form, the CDR3 reads TGTGCCAGTAGTGTTTCCAGGGCGGCTGAAAAACTGTTTTTT. Encoded protein: CASSVSRAAEKLFF.